A single sample is the source of the 23 T cell receptor beta chains below, sequenced in a study of blood T cell repertoires in COVID-19 (dated by TCRdb to 2018 to 2021). The library relied on the immunoSEQ multiplex PCR assay. Imported from immuneACCESS, the table was reduced by TCRdb to in-frame sequences with V and J called. These copies leave out some clones; in studies compared against another copy, an unresolved V gene accounts for under half, and the cause of the remainder is not known. The sample profile shows about 430,000 clones; 70% to 90% of them were found once. Roughly 1.4% of the sample lies in the top ten. Sequencing was performed on PBMCs or T cells enriched from blood (not recorded which). The receptors were gathered from a woman in her late teens or twenties who had been exposed to COVID-19.

The chain recombines TRBV28 with TRBJ2-1; TRBD2 matches 7 bases. CDR3 length: 12 residues. Unmatched junction bases numbered 7, after V lost 8 bases and J lost 9 bases. Germline loops: CDR1 MDHEN, CDR2 SYDVKM. CDR3 coding DNA: TGTGCCAGCCGGGCGGGAGTGGGTGAGCAGTTCTTC. Translation gives CASRAGVGEQFF.

The gene calls are TRBV5-1 and TRBJ2-1; 7 bases agree with TRBD2. The CDR3 consists of 16 residues. The trim removed 0 bases at V and 6 bases at J, leaving 9 bases unmatched. Germline V gene lookup returns CDR1 SGHRS and CDR2 YFSETQ. CDR3 DNA: TGCGCCAGCAGCTTGGGAGGGAGGGCCATTCCCAATGAGCAGTTCTTC. As protein: CASSLGGRAIPNEQFF.

The chain recombines TRBV28 with TRBJ1-5, with a possible D match to TRBD1 (5 bases). V lost 3 bases to trimming and J lost 5 bases, with 14 bases between them. The CDR3 is 15 residues long. Germline lookup yields CDR1 MDHEN and CDR2 SYDVKM. CDR3 region: CASSLFGQGHQPQHF. The CDR3 DNA follows: TGTGCCAGCAGTTTGTTCGGGCAGGGCCATCAGCCCCAGCATTTT.

This chain joins TRBV3-1 (or the pseudogene TRBV3-2) and TRBJ2-5; possibly TRBD1 for D (5 bases). Trimming took off 0 bases at V and 5 bases at J, with 13 bases between the two ends. Germline CDR1 and CDR2: LGHDT and YNNKEL (reference sequence). The CDR3 runs to 15 residues. The CDR3 DNA reads as TGTGCCAGCAGCCAAGACCCCGTAGGGGTGGAGACCCAGTACTTC. It yields the protein CASSQDPVGVETQYF.

The chain joins TRBV5-4 to TRBJ1-1; maybe TRBD1 (5 bases). The CDR3 has 14 amino acids. Trimming removed 1 base at V and 4 bases at J, with 11 bases between. Germline values: CDR1 SGHNT, CDR2 YYREEE (reference sequence). The CDR3 loop reads CASSLRGIGTEAFF. CDR3 coding DNA: TGTGCCAGCAGCTTGAGGGGAATCGGCACTGAAGCTTTCTTT.

V and J are TRBV12-3 or TRBV12-4 and TRBJ2-2, with a possible D match to TRBD1 (5 bases). The CDR3 extends over 13 amino acids. Between the trimmed V and J ends, which lost 5 bases and 5 bases, there was a span of 9 bases. The CDR3 loop is CASSPTGTGELFF. CDR3 nucleotide sequence: TGTGCCAGCAGTCCTACAGGAACCGGGGAGCTGTTTTTT.

This chain links TRBV19 with TRBJ2-7; D may be TRBD2 (5 bases). The germline gives CDR1 LNHDA, CDR2 SQIVND (reference sequence). The CDR3 extends over 14 amino acids. Trimming shortened V by 4 bases and J by 3 bases, and 13 bases separated the two germline ends. CDR3 coding DNA: TGTGCCAGTAGTAAAGAGGGCATCTACTACGAGCAGTACTTC. Protein: CASSKEGIYYEQYF.

The chain combines TRBV12-3 or TRBV12-4 with TRBJ2-5; D unresolved. V lost 0 bases and J 5 bases, leaving 4 bases between the germline ends. The CDR3 runs to 12 residues. CDR3 nucleotide sequence: TGTGCCAGCAGTTTAGCCTCGGAGACCCAGTACTTC. Translated, it gives CASSLASETQYF.

This chain uses TRBV6-6 with TRBJ2-7; 9 nucleotides align to TRBD2. This CDR3 region has 15 residues. Germline CDR1 is MNHNY and CDR2 is SVGAGI (reference sequence). V was clipped by 6 bases and J by 4 bases; unmatched bases: 10. CDR3 DNA sequence: TGTGCCAGCAGCATCTCTGGCGGGGGGGCATACGAGCAGTACTTC. Residues: CASSISGGGAYEQYF.

In its sample, this clone was seen a few times. The V call is TRBV2, the J call TRBJ1-5; weak D call: TRBD1 (6 bases). Trimming left V 2 bases short and J 8 bases short, with 7 bases between. This CDR3 region has 12 residues. CDR1 and CDR2 from the germline V gene are SNHLY and FYNNEI. CDR3 loop: CASSEHREPQHF. The CDR3 DNA reads as TGTGCCAGCAGTGAACACAGGGAGCCCCAGCATTTT.

This clone was observed a single time. The chain combines TRBV7-2 with TRBJ1-5; D possibly corresponds to TRBD1 (6 bases). Germline V gene lookup returns CDR1 SGHTA and CDR2 FQGNSA. This CDR3 contains 16 residues. V was clipped by 2 bases and J by 3 bases, with 14 bases between them. For the CDR3, the DNA is TGTGCCAGCAGCTTAATGGGGGCGCAGGTCAATCAGCCCCAGCATTTT. Protein: CASSLMGAQVNQPQHF. Using reference TRBV7-2 and TRBJ1-5 for the parts outside the CDR3, the full variable domain is GAGVSQSPSNKVTEKGKDVELRCDPISGHTALYWYRQSLGQGLEFLIYFQGNSAPDKSGLPSDRFSAERTGGSVSTLTIQRTQQEDSAVYLCASSLMGAQVNQPQHFGDGTRLSIL.

This chain uses TRBV24-1 with TRBJ2-7, with D possibly being TRBD1 (6 bases). The V gene lost 9 bases and the J gene lost 6 bases, with 17 bases spanning the gap. Germline V gene sequence: CDR1 KGHDR, CDR2 SFDVKD. The CDR3 is made up of 13 amino acids. The CDR3 protein is CATAGTGLGEQYF. The CDR3 nucleotides are TGTGCCACCGCGGGTACAGGGCTGGGCGAGCAGTACTTC.

This clone showed up just once. The rearrangement uses TRBV28 and TRBJ2-7; 7 bases fit TRBD1. After removal of 6 bases from V and 3 bases from J, the junction contained 17 bases not matched to a gene. The CDR3 runs to 17 residues. The germline gives CDR1 MDHEN, CDR2 SYDVKM. CDR3 bases: TGTGCCAGCAGCTGGGAAAAAGGGACAGTGAGCCTCTACGAGCAGTACTTC. Amino acid sequence: CASSWEKGTVSLYEQYF.

The V call is TRBV25-1, the J call TRBJ1-4; the D gene is possibly TRBD1 (5 bases). Per the germline V gene, CDR1 is MGHDK and CDR2 is SYGVNS. Trimming removed 5 bases at V and 4 bases at J, with 14 bases between. The CDR3 totals 15 residues. CDR3 coding DNA: TGTGCCAGCAGTTACCCCGGGGGGTTTAATGAAAAACTGTTTTTT. It codes for CASSYPGGFNEKLFF. The complete variable domain, with remaining parts taken from reference TRBV25-1 and TRBJ1-4, reads EADIYQTPRYLVIGTGKKITLECSQTMGHDKMYWYQQDPGMELHLIHYSYGVNSTEKGDLSSESTVSRIRTEHFPLTLESARPSHTSQYLCASSYPGGFNEKLFFGSGTQLSVL.

CDR3 DNA sequence: TGTGCCAGCAGCCTCCTTAACGAGCAGTACTTC. Amino acids: CASSLLNEQYF. This chain connects TRBV7-9 to TRBJ2-7; no reliable D call. Trimming shortened V by 5 bases and J by 5 bases, and 7 bases separated the two germline ends. The CDR3 has 11 residues. The germline CDR1 and CDR2 sequences are SEHNR and FQNEAQ (reference sequence).

This chain uses TRBV4-3 with TRBJ1-2, with D unresolved. CDR1 and CDR2 (germline): LGHNA, YSLEER. CDR3 length: 15 amino acids. The ends were cut back, 0 bases at V and 8 bases at J, with 16 bases in the middle. The CDR3 bases are TGCGCCAGCAGCCAAGAGTCCGGAGGGAAATTAGGCTACACCTTC. It specifies CASSQESGGKLGYTF.

Turning to this clone: The junction departs from the called germline gene at one end, perhaps through a read error. The J gene is TRBJ2-2, the V gene TRBV28; possibly TRBD1 for D (6 bases). This CDR3 comprises 15 residues. CDR1 is MDHEN, CDR2 SYDVKM, per germline. The CDR3 protein is CASKGVDPNTGELFF. CDR3 coding DNA: TGTGCGAGCAAGGGGGTGGACCCGAACACCGGGGAGCTGTTTTTT.

This rearrangement joins TRBV19 to TRBJ2-3, with 12 bases fitting TRBD2. This CDR3 is 15 amino acids long. Germline CDR1 reads LNHDA; CDR2 reads SQIVND (reference sequence). Germline trimming cut 8 bases from V and 3 bases from J; bases unmatched to any gene: 6. The CDR3 DNA reads TGTGCCAGTCGGGCTAGCGGGGGGGCAACAGATACGCAGTATTTT. Translation gives CASRASGGATDTQYF.

The rearrangement joins TRBV9 to TRBJ1-3; weak D call: TRBD1 (6 bases). This CDR3 is built from 16 residues. Germline CDR1 SGDLS, CDR2 YYNGEE. Trimming removed 2 bases from V and 0 bases from J, with 12 bases in between. CDR3 DNA sequence: TGTGCCAGCAGCGTGACAGGTTCAAACTCTGGAAACACCATATATTTT. Translated, it gives CASSVTGSNSGNTIYF. The entire variable domain, with the rest obtained from reference TRBV9 and TRBJ1-3, is as follows: DSGVTQTPKHLITATGQRVTLRCSPRSGDLSVYWYQQSLDQGLQFLIQYYNGEERAKGNILERFSAQQFPDLHSELNLSSLELGDSALYFCASSVTGSNSGNTIYFGEGSWLTVV.

The V gene is TRBV7-4, the J gene TRBJ1-6; TRBD1 might be the D (5 bases). The CDR3 runs 13 residues. Germline V gene sequence: CDR1 SGHVT, CDR2 SQSDAQ. V was trimmed by 5 bases and J by 8 bases, leaving 10 bases between them. CDR3 region: CASSRAGDSPLHF. The CDR3 bases are TGTGCCAGCAGCCGCGCGGGGGATTCACCCCTCCACTTT.

The chain has TRBV5-4 and TRBJ2-3; 10 nucleotides agree with TRBD2. After removal of 2 bases from V and 3 bases from J, the junction contained 6 bases not matched to a gene. CDR3 length: 16 amino acids. CDR1 and CDR2 from the germline V gene are SGHNT and YYREEE (reference sequence). CDR3 in amino acids: CASSFDRTSGTDTQYF. The CDR3 nucleotides read TGTGCCAGCAGCTTTGATAGGACTAGCGGAACAGATACGCAGTATTTT.

The chain has TRBV25-1 and TRBJ1-1, with D perhaps matching TRBD1 (6 bases). The length of the CDR3 is 15 residues. From germline, CDR1 is MGHDK and CDR2 SYGVNS. V lost 6 bases and J 0 bases, leaving 14 bases between the germline ends. The CDR3 DNA reads TGTGCCAGCAGGAGGGGGGGCACCGTGAACACTGAAGCTTTCTTT. Its protein product is CASRRGGTVNTEAFF.

The rearrangement uses TRBV29-1 and TRBJ1-2; D perhaps matches TRBD1 (6 bases). The CDR3 has 13 amino acids. Germline-derived CDR1 and CDR2 are SQVTM and ANQGSEA. Trimming cost V 4 bases and J 0 bases, with 9 bases left between them. CDR3 loop: CSVATGTNYGYTF. CDR3 DNA sequence: TGCAGCGTTGCCACAGGGACTAACTATGGCTACACCTTC.